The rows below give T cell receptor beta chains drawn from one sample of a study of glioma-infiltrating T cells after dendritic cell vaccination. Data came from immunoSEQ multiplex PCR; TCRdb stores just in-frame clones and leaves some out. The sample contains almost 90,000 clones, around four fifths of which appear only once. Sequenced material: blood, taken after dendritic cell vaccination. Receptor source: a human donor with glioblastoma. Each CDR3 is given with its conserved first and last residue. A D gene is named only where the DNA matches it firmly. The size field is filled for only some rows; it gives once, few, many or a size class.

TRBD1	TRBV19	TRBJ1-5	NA	CASSRDRVSNQPQHF	TGTGCCAGTAGTAGGGACAGGGTTAGCAATCAGCCCCAGCATTTT
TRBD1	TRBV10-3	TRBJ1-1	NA	CAISGTGAGSTEAFF	TGTGCCATCAGCGGGACAGGGGCGGGTAGCACTGAAGCTTTCTTT
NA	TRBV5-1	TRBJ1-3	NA	CASSLGQERSGNTIYF	TGCGCCAGCAGCTTGGGACAGGAACGCTCTGGAAACACCATATATTTT
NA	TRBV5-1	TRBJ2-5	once	CASSLAGQGQETQYF	TGCGCCAGCAGCTTGGCGGGGCAGGGGCAAGAGACCCAGTACTTC
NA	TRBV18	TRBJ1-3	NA	CASSRTRGDGNTIYF	TGTGCCAGCTCACGGACCCGGGGAGATGGAAACACCATATATTTT
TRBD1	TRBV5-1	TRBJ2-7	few	CASSLGGGPYEQYF	TGCGCCAGCAGCTTGGGAGGGGGCCCCTACGAGCAGTACTTC
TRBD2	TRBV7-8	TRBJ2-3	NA	CASSLGEGLDTDTQYF	TGTGCCAGCAGCTTAGGGGAGGGGTTGGATACAGATACGCAGTATTTT
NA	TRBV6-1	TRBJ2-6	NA	CASSKQISGANVLTF	TGTGCCAGCAGTAAACAGATCTCTGGGGCCAACGTCCTGACTTTC
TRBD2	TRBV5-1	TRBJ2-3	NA	CASSFGGSTDTQYF	TGCGCCAGCAGCTTCGGGGGGTCCACAGATACGCAGTATTTT
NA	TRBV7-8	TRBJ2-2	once	CASSLALPGITGELFF	TGTGCCAGCAGCTTAGCGCTCCCAGGGATAACCGGGGAGCTGTTTTTT